These T cell receptor beta chains were read from a single sample in a study of response to subunit inactivated influenza vaccine. TCRdb ran MiXCR on the RT-PCR reads and lists one entry per CDR3 protein. The sample consists of 450,000 to 600,000 distinct CDR3 sequences, approximately 15% of them appearing once. The specimen comprised CD4+ T cells sorted from PBMCs, sampled less than 25 months after vaccination. These receptor sequences come from a man between 50 and 75 years old who received an inactivated influenza vaccine. Each CDR3 is given with its conserved first and last residue. Each record gives: J gene, D gene, clone size, V gene, CDR3 length, CDR3 protein, CDR3 DNA. D genes are given only for firm matches. Where a row states a size, it is once, few, many or the class of an expanded clone; other rows omit it.

TRBJ2-7,-,-,TRBV11-2,14,CASSSGLPPYEQYF,TGTGCCAGCAGCTCGGGACTGCCACCCTACGAGCAGTACTTC
TRBJ1-2,-,-,TRBV12-3/TRBV12-4,16,CASSSTKGGENYGYTF,TGTGCCAGCAGTTCCACTAAGGGTGGAGAGAACTATGGCTACACCTTC
TRBJ2-1,-,few,TRBV29-1,14,CSVGGASSYNEQFF,TGCAGCGTTGGAGGAGCCAGCTCCTACAATGAGCAGTTCTTC
TRBJ1-5,TRBD1,-,TRBV4-3,15,CASSQEGDRDQPQHF,TGCGCCAGCAGCCAAGAAGGGGACAGGGACCAGCCCCAGCATTTT
TRBJ1-5,-,-,TRBV24-1,13,CATSESYNQPQHF,TGTGCCACCAGTGAGTCTTATAACCAGCCCCAGCATTTT
TRBJ2-1,TRBD2,-,TRBV18,14,CASSPSREKDEQFF,TGTGCCAGCTCACCCTCGCGGGAGAAAGATGAGCAGTTCTTC
TRBJ2-2,-,few,TRBV11-1,19,CASRGGGGHSGADTGELFF,TGTGCCAGCCGGGGCGGAGGCGGACACTCAGGGGCGGACACCGGGGAGCTGTTTTTT
TRBJ2-1,TRBD1,few,TRBV25-1,16,CASSDSGRGSVDEQFF,TGTGCCAGCAGTGACAGTGGCAGGGGGTCGGTCGATGAGCAGTTCTTC
TRBJ1-5,-,-,TRBV4-1,16,CASSQGRSIWNQPQHF,TGCGCCAGCAGCCAGGGGAGGAGTATTTGGAATCAGCCCCAGCATTTT
TRBJ2-1,-,many,TRBV20-1,14,CSAPGRRSYNEQFF,TGCAGTGCTCCGGGGCGGCGCTCCTACAATGAGCAGTTCTTC
TRBJ1-2,-,many,TRBV12-3/TRBV12-4,14,CASSSGRARYGYTF,TGTGCCAGCAGTTCTGGCAGGGCCCGCTATGGCTACACCTTC
TRBJ1-1,TRBD1,-,TRBV4-3,15,CASSHADRGRTEAFF,TGCGCCAGCAGCCATGCTGACAGGGGAAGGACTGAAGCTTTCTTT
TRBJ1-3,TRBD1,few,TRBV20-1,12,CSARGPGNTIYF,TGCAGTGCAAGGGGGCCAGGAAACACCATATATTTT
TRBJ2-7,-,few,TRBV28,15,CASSRGHGLLYEQYF,TGTGCCAGCAGTAGGGGACACGGGCTCCTCTACGAGCAGTACTTC
TRBJ2-7,TRBD1,-,TRBV20-1,14,CSAPDRAFSYEQYF,TGCAGTGCTCCGGACAGGGCCTTCTCCTACGAGCAGTACTTC
TRBJ2-1,-,few,TRBV20-1,14,CSARQTTGYNEQFF,TGCAGTGCTAGGCAAACAACAGGATACAATGAGCAGTTCTTC
TRBJ2-1,TRBD2,few,TRBV10-3,16,CAIGTTSGGRLGEQFF,TGTGCCATCGGCACTACTAGCGGGGGACGATTAGGTGAGCAGTTCTTC
TRBJ2-7,-,once,TRBV7-2,15,CASSLDGRGGYEQYF,TGTGCCAGCAGCTTAGATGGCAGGGGGGGATACGAGCAGTACTTC
TRBJ1-5,-,few,TRBV7-2,15,CASSFRSGNNQPQHF,TGTGCCAGCAGCTTTAGGTCCGGGAATAATCAGCCCCAGCATTTT
TRBJ2-5,-,-,TRBV5-1,15,CASARRTANQETQYF,TGCGCCTCCGCTCGACGGACAGCAAACCAAGAGACCCAGTACTTC
TRBJ2-7,-,few,TRBV28,17,CASTPLKWGSSIYEQYF,TGTGCCAGCACGCCTCTTAAATGGGGCAGCTCAATCTACGAGCAGTACTTC
TRBJ2-7,-,-,TRBV7-2,14,CASSFQRATYEQYF,TGTGCCAGCAGCTTTCAGAGGGCTACCTACGAGCAGTACTTC
TRBJ2-1,TRBD1,-,TRBV4-3,15,CASIRRDRDYNEQFF,TGCGCCAGCATCCGCCGGGACAGAGATTACAATGAGCAGTTCTTC
TRBJ1-2,-,once,TRBV12-3/TRBV12-4,16,CASSLGRGVQNYGYTF,TGTGCCAGCAGTTTAGGAAGGGGAGTTCAAAACTATGGCTACACCTTC
TRBJ1-2,TRBD1,few,TRBV5-1,15,CASSPDRGKVYGYTF,TGCGCCAGCAGCCCGGACAGGGGCAAGGTCTATGGCTACACCTTC
TRBJ1-4,TRBD1,-,TRBV28,13,CASRTGGQEKLFF,TGTGCCAGCAGGACAGGGGGCCAGGAAAAACTGTTTTTT
TRBJ2-7,-,few,TRBV20-1,14,CSARRSGGAYEQYF,TGCAGTGCTAGAAGGAGTGGGGGCGCCTACGAGCAGTACTTC
TRBJ1-1,-,few,TRBV7-9,15,CASSRARSQSSEAFF,TGTGCCAGCAGCCGAGCCCGGAGTCAGTCATCTGAAGCTTTCTTT
TRBJ2-7,-,few,TRBV12-3/TRBV12-4,14,CASSQRQDSYEQYF,TGTGCCAGCAGTCAAAGACAGGATTCCTACGAGCAGTACTTC
TRBJ1-2,-,-,TRBV5-1,13,CASSLKGASGYTF,TGCGCCAGCAGCTTGAAGGGCGCAAGTGGCTACACCTTC
TRBJ2-1,-,-,TRBV27,16,CASSPDPGASYNEQFF,TGTGCCAGCAGTCCCGACCCGGGAGCCTCCTACAATGAGCAGTTCTTC
TRBJ2-3,TRBD1,few,TRBV2,15,CASSGQGAPGDTQYF,TGTGCCAGCAGTGGACAGGGGGCGCCGGGAGATACGCAGTATTTT
TRBJ1-1,-,-,TRBV20-1,13,CSARGAWNTEAFF,TGCAGTGCTAGAGGGGCGTGGAACACTGAAGCTTTCTTT
TRBJ2-3,TRBD2,-,TRBV29-1,11,CSAGGGSTQYF,TGCAGCGCCGGGGGGGGGAGTACGCAGTATTTT
TRBJ2-7,TRBD1,-,TRBV10-3,13,CASIPQGAYEQYF,TGTGCCTCTATCCCGCAGGGGGCTTACGAGCAGTACTTC
TRBJ1-5,-,many,TRBV2,14,CASRTDNSNQPQHF,TGTGCCAGCAGGACGGATAATAGCAATCAGCCCCAGCATTTT
TRBJ2-5,-,-,TRBV4-1,15,CASSQGQSTQETQYF,TGCGCCAGCAGCCAAGGTCAGTCAACCCAAGAGACCCAGTACTTC
TRBJ2-2,TRBD1,many,TRBV6-1,15,CASSVRGPHTGELFF,TGTGCCAGCAGTGTCAGGGGGCCTCACACCGGGGAGCTGTTTTTT
TRBJ1-5,-,many,TRBV12-3/TRBV12-4,13,CASSSGGTEPQHF,TGTGCCAGCAGTTCGGGGGGCACAGAGCCCCAGCATTTT
TRBJ1-4,TRBD1,-,TRBV7-8,17,CASSLVGLGQGNEKLFF,TGTGCCAGCAGCTTAGTAGGTTTGGGACAGGGGAATGAAAAACTGTTTTTT
TRBJ2-6,TRBD1,-,TRBV10-3,17,CAISTGGVYSGANVLTF,TGTGCCATCAGTACAGGGGGCGTATACTCTGGGGCCAACGTCCTGACTTTC
TRBJ2-2,-,many,TRBV4-3,16,CASSQNLNRATGELFF,TGCGCCAGCAGCCAGAACTTGAATAGGGCGACCGGGGAGCTGTTTTTT
TRBJ2-1,-,many,TRBV5-6,13,CASSLALAREQFF,TGTGCCAGCAGCTTGGCCCTGGCACGGGAGCAGTTCTTC
TRBJ1-4,-,few,TRBV4-1,16,CASSQDRSSSNEKLFF,TGCGCCAGCAGCCAAGATCGAAGCAGCTCTAATGAAAAACTGTTTTTT
TRBJ2-5,TRBD1,-,TRBV20-1,13,CSAQLTGEETQYF,TGCAGTGCACAATTGACAGGGGAAGAGACCCAGTACTTC
TRBJ2-2,TRBD2,few,TRBV6-1,16,CASILSGGLNTGELFF,TGTGCCAGCATCCTTAGCGGGGGCCTCAACACCGGGGAGCTGTTTTTT
TRBJ1-3,-,many,TRBV5-5,16,CASSLGLLSDGNTIYF,TGTGCCAGCAGCTTGGGACTGTTATCGGACGGAAACACCATATATTTT
TRBJ2-3,-,once,TRBV7-9,15,CASSSLPRGTDTQYF,TGTGCCAGCAGCTCCCTACCCCGGGGCACAGATACGCAGTATTTT
TRBJ2-7,-,few,TRBV28,14,CASSWGMGLYEQYF,TGTGCCAGCAGTTGGGGGATGGGGTTATACGAGCAGTACTTC
TRBJ2-3,-,many,TRBV20-1,17,CSAQSVTGSYNTDTQYF,TGCAGTGCTCAAAGTGTAACAGGGAGTTATAACACAGATACGCAGTATTTT
TRBJ2-1,TRBD2,-,TRBV5-1,15,CASRRTSGEIYEQFF,TGCGCCAGCAGGCGCACTAGCGGGGAGATCTATGAGCAGTTCTTC
TRBJ1-6,-,-,TRBV20-1,13,CSASKGLNSPLHF,TGCAGTGCTAGCAAGGGTTTGAATTCACCCCTCCACTTT
TRBJ2-2,-,few,TRBV19,16,CASFEEAGENTGELFF,TGTGCCAGCTTCGAGGAGGCAGGGGAGAACACCGGGGAGCTGTTTTTT
TRBJ2-1,-,-,TRBV6-2/TRBV6-3,15,CASSATRRGYNEQFF,TGTGCCAGCAGTGCGACTAGAAGAGGCTACAATGAGCAGTTCTTC